This T cell receptor (beta chain) was recorded in a study of OX40 agonist ivuxolimab in advanced cancers. About the investigation overall: Ivuxolimab was a fully human IgG2 agonistic monoclonal antibody targeting the costimulatory receptor OX40 (CD134). Intravenous ivuxolimab was administered to patients every 2 weeks at six dose levels: 0.01, 0.1, 0.3, 1.5, 3 and 10 mg/kg. Among the approximately 50 dose-escalation patients, about 19 had hepatocellular carcinoma, 15 or so melanoma, 9 renal cell carcinoma and 9 head and neck cancer. In the dose-escalation cohort, 82.7% of patients were male, and the mean age was around 60 years, with a range of about 23 to 85. Patients were allowed to have had prior anti-PD-1, anti-PD-L1 or anti-CTLA-4 therapy, and approximately 39% of the dose-escalation patients had been treated with checkpoint inhibitors. Partial responses were achieved by three dose-escalation patients, of whom one had hepatocellular carcinoma and two had cutaneous melanoma. The purpose of peripheral TCRbeta sequencing was to test whether ivuxolimab changed TCR sequence diversity and led to clonal T-cell expansion. The monotherapy dose-escalation portion (N ≈ 50 patients) of the phase I ivuxolimab trial is reported in the paper. The research as a whole found: At doses of 0.1 to 3.0 mg/kg, clonal expansion of both CD4+ and CD8+ blood T cells was observed from baseline to week 6. In partial responders in the 0.1-3.0 mg/kg groups, normalized peripheral clonal expansion was found to be among the lowest, especially among CD8+ T cells. Low levels of normalized T-cell clonal expansion were also seen in some patients who did not respond. On average, CD8+ T cells showed more expanded clones than CD4+ T cells after ivuxolimab. The antigen specificity of the clonally expanded peripheral T cells was not determined.

For sequencing of the TCRbeta CDR3 region, genomic DNA was extracted from the sorted cells. The immunoSEQ Assay was used for sequencing of TCRbeta CDR3 regions. TCRdb took this table from immuneACCESS and kept in-frame rearrangements with V and J called. Such tables lack part of the clones; where checked against another copy, unresolved V genes explain under half of the gap, and the rest is unexplained. This sample lists about 68,000 clones; around 90% were detected once. The ten biggest clones cover around 0.33% of the sample. Trimming costs V 3 bases and J 0 bases, and their ends lie 12 bases apart. CDR1 and CDR2, looked up from the germline V gene, are SGHAT and FQNNGV. Inclusive of the bounding cysteine and phenylalanine, the CDR3 is 16 residues long. Of all the DNA, just the CDR3 is kept, 48 bases in frame from base 1. Patients with autoimmune disease history or receiving systemic immunosuppression were excluded from the trial. Peripheral blood for TCR sequencing was drawn from every dose cohort at baseline, at cycle 4 day 1 and at cycle 7 day 1. Samples were obtained from an open-label, multicenter, first-in-human phase I dose-escalation trial of ivuxolimab. Adults with locally advanced or metastatic head and neck squamous cell, hepatocellular, melanoma or renal cell carcinoma were enrolled in the trial. Before TCR sequencing, CD4+ T cells and CD8+ T cells from peripheral blood were sorted into separate populations.

On this clone: This receptor's antigen is unknown. Per-base quality was not reported, and no clone a single base away is much larger than it.

The chain is encoded by TRBV11-2 joined to TRBJ1-3; the D segment cannot be called with confidence. The specimen comprised CD4+ or CD8+ T cells sorted from blood, sampled in a trial of the OX40 agonist ivuxolimab. The TCR comes from an adult with an advanced solid tumor such as melanoma, head and neck, liver or kidney cancer. Here the CDR3 is given as CASSFRGGASGNTIYF. The DNA sequence is TGTGCCAGCAGCTTCCGAGGCGGAGCCTCTGGAAACACCATATATTTT.